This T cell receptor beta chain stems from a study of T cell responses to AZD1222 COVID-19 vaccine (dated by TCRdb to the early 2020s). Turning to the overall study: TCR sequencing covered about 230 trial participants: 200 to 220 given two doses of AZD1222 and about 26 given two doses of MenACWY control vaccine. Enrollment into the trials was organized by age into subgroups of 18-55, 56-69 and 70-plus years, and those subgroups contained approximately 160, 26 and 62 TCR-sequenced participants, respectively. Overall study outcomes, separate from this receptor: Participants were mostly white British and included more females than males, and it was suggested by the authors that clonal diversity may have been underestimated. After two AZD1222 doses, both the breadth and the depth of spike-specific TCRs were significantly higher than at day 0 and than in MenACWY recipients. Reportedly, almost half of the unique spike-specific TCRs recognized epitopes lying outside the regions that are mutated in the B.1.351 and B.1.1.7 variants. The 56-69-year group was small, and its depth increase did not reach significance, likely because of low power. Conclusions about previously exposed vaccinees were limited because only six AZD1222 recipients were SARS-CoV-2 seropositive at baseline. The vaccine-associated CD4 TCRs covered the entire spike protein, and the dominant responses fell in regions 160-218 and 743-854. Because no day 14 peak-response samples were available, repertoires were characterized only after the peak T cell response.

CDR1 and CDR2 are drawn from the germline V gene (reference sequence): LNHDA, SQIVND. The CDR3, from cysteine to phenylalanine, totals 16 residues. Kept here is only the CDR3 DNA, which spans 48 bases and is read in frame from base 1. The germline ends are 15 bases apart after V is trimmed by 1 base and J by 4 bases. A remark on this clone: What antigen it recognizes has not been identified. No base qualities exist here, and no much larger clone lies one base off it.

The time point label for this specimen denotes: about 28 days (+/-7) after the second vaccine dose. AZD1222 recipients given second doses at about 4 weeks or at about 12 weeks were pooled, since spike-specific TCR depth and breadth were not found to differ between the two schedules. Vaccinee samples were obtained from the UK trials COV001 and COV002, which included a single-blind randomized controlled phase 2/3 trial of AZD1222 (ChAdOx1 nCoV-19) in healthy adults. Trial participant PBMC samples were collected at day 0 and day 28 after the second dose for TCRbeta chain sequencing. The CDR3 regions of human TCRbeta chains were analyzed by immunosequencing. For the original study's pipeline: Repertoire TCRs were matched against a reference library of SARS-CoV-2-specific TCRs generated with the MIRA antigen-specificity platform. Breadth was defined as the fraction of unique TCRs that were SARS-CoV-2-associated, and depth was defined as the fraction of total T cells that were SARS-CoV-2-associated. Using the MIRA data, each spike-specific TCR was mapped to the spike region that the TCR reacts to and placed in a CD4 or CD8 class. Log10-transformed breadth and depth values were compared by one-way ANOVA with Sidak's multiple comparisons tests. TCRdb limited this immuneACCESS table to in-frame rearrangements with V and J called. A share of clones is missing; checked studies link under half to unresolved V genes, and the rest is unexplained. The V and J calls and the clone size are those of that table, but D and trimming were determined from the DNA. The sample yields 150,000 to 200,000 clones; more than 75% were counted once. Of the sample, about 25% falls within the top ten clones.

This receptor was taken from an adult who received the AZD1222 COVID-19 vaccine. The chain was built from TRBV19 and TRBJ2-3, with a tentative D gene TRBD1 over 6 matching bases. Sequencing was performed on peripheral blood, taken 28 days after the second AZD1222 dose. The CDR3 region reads CASSIGQGSVPDTQYF. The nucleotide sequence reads TGTGCCAGTAGTATAGGCCAGGGGAGTGTTCCAGATACGCAGTATTTT.